The 32 T cell receptor beta chains given below trace back to one sample, sequenced in a study of cytomegalovirus exposure and HLA in healthy donors. The PCR had 60 Vbeta and 13 Jbeta primers. The table came from immunoSEQ multiplex PCR; TCRdb's copy has only in-frame clones and leaves some out. The table records approximately 150,000 clones, 65% to 90% of them present only once. The sequencing input was PBMCs. The origin of the receptors is a woman in her twenties or thirties in good health and CMV-seronegative.

As for this clone: A junction end diverges from the germline sequence, so it may reflect a read error. CDR3 in amino acids: CASSLSASVNPLF. The CDR3 DNA reads TGTGCCAGCAGTTTATCGGCTAGTGTAAACCCTCTTTTT. V and J are TRBV28 and TRBJ2-3, with unresolved D. The CDR3 loop spans 13 amino acids. From germline, CDR1 is MDHEN and CDR2 SYDVKM. Full variable domain (rest looked up from reference TRBV28 and TRBJ2-3): DVKVTQSSRYLVKRTGEKVFLECVQDMDHENMFWYRQDPGLGLRLIYFSYDVKMKEKGDIPEGYSVSREKKERFSLILESASTNQTSMYLCASSLSASVNPLFGPGTRLTVL.

The chain recombines TRBV28 with TRBJ1-5; 8 nucleotides agree with TRBD1. CDR3 length: 16 amino acids. V shed 4 bases, J shed 5 bases, and the junction held 10 bases outside the gene matches. Germline V lookup: CDR1 MDHEN, CDR2 SYDVKM. CDR3 residues: CASSSRTGRYDQPQHF. For the CDR3, the DNA is TGTGCCAGCAGTTCCCGGACAGGGAGATACGATCAGCCCCAGCATTTT.

The chain recombines TRBV4-3 with TRBJ2-6; the D gene is possibly TRBD2 (5 bases). Germline values: CDR1 LGHNA, CDR2 YSLEER. This CDR3 spans 17 amino acids. V dropped 2 bases and J dropped 1 base, with 12 bases sitting between them. This chain's CDR3 is CASSQSTSSSGANVLTF. In DNA form, the CDR3 reads TGCGCCAGCAGCCAATCCACTAGTTCGTCTGGGGCCAACGTCCTGACTTTC.

The V call is TRBV2, the J call TRBJ2-7; TRBD2 matches 7 bases. Trimming removed 6 bases from V and 0 bases from J; junction bases left unmatched: 5. CDR3 length: 14 residues. CDR1 SNHLY and CDR2 FYNNEI come from the germline V gene. The CDR3 is CASRGAGISYEQYF. Here the CDR3 DNA reads TGTGCCAGCAGAGGAGCGGGGATCTCCTACGAGCAGTACTTC.

The chain has TRBV28 and TRBJ2-2, with unresolved D. Germline V gene lookup returns CDR1 MDHEN and CDR2 SYDVKM. The CDR3 runs 12 residues. The V end lost 6 bases, the J end lost 1 base, and 3 bases lay between the germline ends. Written as DNA, the CDR3 is TGTGCCAGCAGCGTGAACACCGGGGAGCTGTTTTTT. Amino acids: CASSVNTGELFF.

This chain's CDR3 is CASSLRTGTYNEQFF. CDR3 nucleotide sequence: TGTGCCAGCAGTTTAAGGACAGGGACCTACAATGAGCAGTTCTTC. The rearrangement links TRBV27 to TRBJ2-1, with 8 bases lining up with TRBD1. V was clipped by 2 bases and J by 2 bases; unmatched bases: 2. The CDR3 totals 15 residues. CDR1 is MNHEY, CDR2 SMNVEV, per germline (reference sequence).

This clone appeared a few times. The chain recombines TRBV19 with TRBJ1-1, with 7 bases aligning to TRBD1. V lost 7 bases and J lost 5; bases outside the gene matches: 7. The length of the CDR3 is 13 residues. Germline loops: CDR1 LNHDA, CDR2 SQIVND (reference sequence). The CDR3 here is CASTQTGMTEAFF. Written as DNA, the CDR3 is TGTGCCAGTACCCAGACAGGGATGACTGAAGCTTTCTTT.

The CDR3 nucleotides read TGTGCCAGCAGCCAAGGTCTGGGCGAAGACACTGAAGCTTTCTTT. This encodes CASSQGLGEDTEAFF. The rearrangement joins TRBV11-3 to TRBJ1-1; D remains unclear. The CDR3 loop spans 15 amino acids. CDR1 and CDR2 (germline): SGHNT, YENEEA. Between the trimmed V and J ends, which lost 5 bases and 3 bases, there was a span of 16 bases.

The chain couples TRBV29-1 to TRBJ1-1, with D maybe TRBD1 (5 bases). Trimming removed 5 bases at V and 4 bases at J, with 11 bases between. CDR3 length: 12 residues. Looked up from germline, CDR1 is SQVTM and CDR2 is ANQGSEA. The CDR3 reads CSVTGRATEAFF. The CDR3 DNA is TGCAGCGTTACAGGCCGGGCCACTGAAGCTTTCTTT.

The genes are TRBV28 and TRBJ2-1; 7 nucleotides line up with TRBD2. J lost 3 bases, V lost 1 base, and 12 bases had no gene match. This CDR3 has 18 amino acids. Germline-derived CDR1 and CDR2 are MDHEN and SYDVKM. This CDR3 reads CASSLLAPGLPLYNEQFF. DNA of the CDR3: TGTGCCAGCAGTTTATTGGCGCCGGGACTACCCCTCTACAATGAGCAGTTCTTC.

V is TRBV6-6 and J is TRBJ2-5; 7 bases are shared with TRBD1. The junction had 12 bases not matched to a gene; V was cut back by 6 bases and J by 2 bases. From germline, CDR1 is MNHNY and CDR2 SVGAGI (reference sequence). This CDR3 comprises 16 residues. CDR3: CASRLPHGTEQETQYF. The DNA of the CDR3 is TGTGCCAGCAGACTCCCCCACGGGACAGAACAAGAGACCCAGTACTTC.

The rearrangement links TRBV18 to TRBJ2-5, with 8 positions matching TRBD1. The length of the CDR3 is 14 residues. Germline assignment: CDR1 KGHSH and CDR2 LQKENI. V was pared by 3 bases and J by 5 bases, with 5 bases of the junction left unmatched. As DNA, the CDR3 is TGTGCCAGCTCACCTCAGGGGGCGGCGGAGACCCAGTACTTC. Translating it yields CASSPQGAAETQYF.

This clone was found a few times. The chain carries TRBV5-6 and TRBJ2-1; 12 bases line up with TRBD2. This CDR3 is built from 16 residues. V lost 2 bases and J lost 3; bases outside the gene matches: 3. Germline V lookup: CDR1 SGHDT, CDR2 YYEEEE. The chain's CDR3 is CASSFRTSGIYNEQFF. CDR3 nucleotide sequence: TGTGCCAGCAGCTTCCGGACTAGCGGGATCTACAATGAGCAGTTCTTC.

This sequence joins TRBV6-1 and TRBJ2-7, with 7 bases identical to TRBD1. V lost 7 bases to trimming and J lost 3 bases; unmatched junction nucleotides: 12. This CDR3 is built from 15 residues. Germline CDR1 MNHNS, CDR2 SASEGT. The CDR3, as DNA: TGTGCCAGCACCCTCTTGACAGGGCCAGGCTACGAGCAGTACTTC. Its protein is CASTLLTGPGYEQYF.

This clone was seen a handful of times. The chain's CDR3 is CASSDLSYEQYF. DNA of the CDR3: TGTGCCAGCAGTGACCTCTCGTACGAGCAGTACTTC. The chain links TRBV2 to TRBJ2-7, with D unclear. V lost 3 bases and J 4 bases, leaving 7 bases between the germline ends. From germline, CDR1 is SNHLY and CDR2 FYNNEI. CDR3 size: 12 residues.

This chain links TRBV7-2 with TRBJ2-2, with 11 positions matching TRBD2. The CDR3 is 14 residues long. The germline gives CDR1 SGHTA, CDR2 FQGNSA. The junction had 1 base not matched to a gene; V was cut back by 6 bases and J by 4 bases. CDR3 sequence (DNA): TGTGCCAGCAGGACTAGCGGGATCACCGGGGAGCTGTTTTTT. Its translation is CASRTSGITGELFF.

The chain combines TRBV18 with TRBJ1-4, with a weak D call TRBD1 (5 bases). This CDR3 spans 13 amino acids. CDR1 and CDR2 from the germline V gene are KGHSH and LQKENI. Trimming stripped 2 bases from V and 6 bases from J, with 7 bases between. The CDR3 nucleotides are TGTGCCAGCTCACCAGGGGCCGATGAAAAACTGTTTTTT. This codes for CASSPGADEKLFF.

For this clone: Germline is not matched at one junction end, which may reflect a read error. V is TRBV2 and J is TRBJ2-7; 8 positions agree with TRBD1. The CDR3 covers 13 residues. In germline, CDR1 is SNHLY, CDR2 FYNNEI. Here the CDR3 DNA reads TGTGCCAGCAGTGAAATCCGAGGACAGGGTGTGAACTTC. Encoded protein: CASSEIRGQGVNF.

The chain joins TRBV4-3 to TRBJ1-5; weak D call: TRBD1 (6 bases). The CDR3 is 15 residues long. Per the germline V gene, CDR1 is LGHNA and CDR2 is YSLEER. Trimming shortened V by 0 bases and J by 7 bases, and 13 bases separated the two germline ends. The CDR3 DNA reads as TGCGCCAGCAGCCAAGAAGGGGGAGAAGAACAGCCCCAGCATTTT. It specifies CASSQEGGEEQPQHF.

This rearrangement joins TRBV28 to TRBJ2-3, with D perhaps TRBD2 (7 bases). Trimming pared 10 bases from V and 0 bases from J, leaving 26 bases between. In germline, CDR1 is MDHEN, CDR2 SYDVKM. There are 18 residues in the CDR3. CDR3 residues: CANLIRWRGQESTDTQYF. DNA of the CDR3: TGTGCCAACCTTATACGATGGCGGGGGCAGGAAAGCACAGATACGCAGTATTTT.

The chain joins TRBV5-4 to TRBJ2-5; 8 bases map to TRBD2. V trimming: 4 bases; J trimming: 9 bases; junction bases outside the gene matches: 14. Germline values: CDR1 SGHNT, CDR2 YYREEE (reference sequence). This CDR3 is 15 amino acids long. For the CDR3, the DNA is TGTGCCAGCAGCCCGACTAGCGCTTTATCCGGGGCCCAGTACTTC. It is translated as CASSPTSALSGAQYF. Full variable domain (remainder filled in from reference TRBV5-4 and TRBJ2-5): ETGVTQSPTHLIKTRGQQVTLRCSSQSGHNTVSWYQQALGQGPQFIFQYYREEENGRGNFPPRFSGLQFPNYSSELNVNALELDDSALYLCASSPTSALSGAQYFGPGTRLLVL.

This rearrangement joins TRBV18 to TRBJ2-5, with TRBD1 identical over 7 bases. The germline CDR1 and CDR2 sequences are KGHSH and LQKENI. The CDR3 is 13 amino acids. Trimming took 4 bases from V and 5 from J; bases not matched to a gene: 4. CDR3 coding DNA: TGTGCCAGCTCACGACAGGGTCGCGAGACCCAGTACTTC. Translation: CASSRQGRETQYF.

The CDR3 DNA reads TGTGCCAGCAGCTTAGAACCAACAGGAGCCGGAAACACCATATATTTT. Residues: CASSLEPTGAGNTIYF. The chain joins TRBV7-6 to TRBJ1-3; D might be TRBD1 (5 bases). Between the trimmed V and J ends, which lost 1 base and 4 bases, there was a span of 14 bases. The CDR3 runs 16 residues. Per the germline V gene, CDR1 is SGHVS and CDR2 is FNYEAQ. Full variable domain (missing parts from reference TRBV7-6 and TRBJ1-3): GAGVSQSPRYKVTKRGQDVALRCDPISGHVSLYWYRQALGQGPEFLTYFNYEAQQDKSGLPNDRFSAERPEGSISTLTIQRTEQRDSAMYRCASSLEPTGAGNTIYFGEGSWLTVV.

The CDR3 loop reads CASSPLQGMYTEAFF. In DNA form, the CDR3 reads TGTGCCAGCAGCCCCCTTCAGGGGATGTACACTGAAGCTTTCTTT. This chain connects TRBV11-2 to TRBJ1-1; D might be TRBD1 (6 bases). Germline CDR1 SGHAT, CDR2 FQNNGV. This CDR3 has 15 amino acids. V gave up 5 bases and J gave up 3 bases, with 16 bases separating them. Full variable domain (remainder filled in from reference TRBV11-2 and TRBJ1-1): EAGVAQSPRYKIIEKRQSVAFWCNPISGHATLYWYQQILGQGPKLLIQFQNNGVVDDSQLPKDRFSAERLKGVDSTLKIQPAKLEDSAVYLCASSPLQGMYTEAFFGQGTRLTVV.

The rearrangement links TRBV11-3 to TRBJ2-2; D uncertain. The germline V gene has CDR1 SGHNT and CDR2 YENEEA. The CDR3 length is 13 residues. The V and J ends lost 5 bases and 11 bases respectively, with 15 bases between them. The CDR3 DNA sequence: TGTGCCAGCAGCCCCCGCCCGAGAGGCGAGCTGTTTTTT. The encoded protein is CASSPRPRGELFF. Full variable domain (rest looked up from reference TRBV11-3 and TRBJ2-2): EAGVVQSPRYKIIEKKQPVAFWCNPISGHNTLYWYLQNLGQGPELLIRYENEEAVDDSQLPKDRFSAERLKGVDSTLKIQPAELGDSAVYLCASSPRPRGELFFGEGSRLTVL.

This clone was seen just once. The rearrangement links TRBV7-2 to TRBJ1-1; 8 bases align to TRBD1. This CDR3 comprises 15 residues. V trimming: 1 base; J trimming: 5 bases; junction bases outside the gene matches: 6. CDR1 SGHTA and CDR2 FQGNSA come from the germline V gene. This CDR3 is CASSLGTGFGTEAFF. Here the CDR3 DNA reads TGTGCCAGCAGCTTAGGGACAGGGTTTGGAACTGAAGCTTTCTTT.

V is TRBV29-1 and J is TRBJ1-1; D is uncertain. Germline V gene sequence: CDR1 SQVTM, CDR2 ANQGSEA. V gave up 3 bases and J gave up 4 bases, with 9 bases separating them. There are 12 residues in the CDR3. CDR3 sequence: CSVDHRSTEAFF. CDR3 sequence (DNA): TGCAGCGTTGATCACCGTAGCACTGAAGCTTTCTTT.

The chain links TRBV6-5 to TRBJ1-4, with D tentatively TRBD1 (5 bases). The CDR3 covers 15 residues. Germline V lookup: CDR1 MNHEY, CDR2 SVGAGI. V lost 5 bases to trimming and J lost 1 base, with 11 bases between them. CDR3: CASSRGEGTNEKLFF. In DNA, the CDR3 is TGTGCCAGCAGTCGGGGGGAGGGAACTAATGAAAAACTGTTTTTT.

The gene calls are TRBV18 and TRBJ2-3; D remains unclear. Germline assignment: CDR1 KGHSH and CDR2 LQKENI. The V end was cut by 2 bases, the J end by 2 bases, with 8 bases between. The CDR3 is made up of 14 amino acids. In DNA form, the CDR3 reads TGTGCCAGCTCACCATCCACACACACAGATACGCAGTATTTT. Protein sequence: CASSPSTHTDTQYF.

The DNA of the CDR3 is TGTGCCAGCAGCTTCCTCTTGGCCTGGCGGGCCGCTAGCACAGATACGCAGTATTTT. Translation: CASSFLLAWRAASTDTQYF. The rearrangement uses TRBV7-9 and TRBJ2-3; tentatively, D is TRBD2 (5 bases). From germline, CDR1 is SEHNR and CDR2 FQNEAQ (reference sequence). CDR3 length equals 19 residues. Trimming shortened V by 3 bases and J by 0 bases, and 22 bases separated the two germline ends.

The chain uses TRBV2 and TRBJ2-7; D uncertain. The germline V gene encodes CDR1 SNHLY and CDR2 FYNNEI. The V end was cut by 8 bases, the J end by 2 bases, with 10 bases between. This CDR3 is 12 amino acids long. DNA for the CDR3: TGTGCCAGCTCCGGGTTAACCTACGAGCAGTACTTC. It codes for CASSGLTYEQYF.

The chain couples TRBV9 to TRBJ2-7, with 10 positions matching TRBD1. This CDR3 is 15 amino acids long. The germline V gene encodes CDR1 SGDLS and CDR2 YYNGEE. The V segment lost 4 bases and the J segment 3 bases; nucleotides outside the gene matches: 7. CDR3 sequence (DNA): TGTGCCAGCAGCCTGGGACAGGGGCCATACTACGAGCAGTACTTC. Translated: CASSLGQGPYYEQYF. Filled out from reference TRBV9 and TRBJ2-7, the complete variable domain reads DSGVTQTPKHLITATGQRVTLRCSPRSGDLSVYWYQQSLDQGLQFLIQYYNGEERAKGNILERFSAQQFPDLHSELNLSSLELGDSALYFCASSLGQGPYYEQYFGPGTRLTVT.